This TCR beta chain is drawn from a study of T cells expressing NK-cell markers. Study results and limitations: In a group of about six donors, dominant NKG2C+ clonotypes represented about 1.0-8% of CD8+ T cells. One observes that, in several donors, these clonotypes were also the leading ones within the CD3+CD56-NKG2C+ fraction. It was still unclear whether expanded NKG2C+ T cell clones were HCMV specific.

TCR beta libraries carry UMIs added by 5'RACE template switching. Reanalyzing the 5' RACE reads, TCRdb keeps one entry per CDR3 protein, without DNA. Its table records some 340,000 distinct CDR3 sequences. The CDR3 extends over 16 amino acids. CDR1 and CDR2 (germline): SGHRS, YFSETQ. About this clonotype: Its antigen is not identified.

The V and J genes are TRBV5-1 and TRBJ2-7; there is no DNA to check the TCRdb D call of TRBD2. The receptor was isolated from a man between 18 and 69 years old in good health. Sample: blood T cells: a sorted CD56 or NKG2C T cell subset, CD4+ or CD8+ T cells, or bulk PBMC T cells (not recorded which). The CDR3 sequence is CASQTVGGGGPYEQYF.